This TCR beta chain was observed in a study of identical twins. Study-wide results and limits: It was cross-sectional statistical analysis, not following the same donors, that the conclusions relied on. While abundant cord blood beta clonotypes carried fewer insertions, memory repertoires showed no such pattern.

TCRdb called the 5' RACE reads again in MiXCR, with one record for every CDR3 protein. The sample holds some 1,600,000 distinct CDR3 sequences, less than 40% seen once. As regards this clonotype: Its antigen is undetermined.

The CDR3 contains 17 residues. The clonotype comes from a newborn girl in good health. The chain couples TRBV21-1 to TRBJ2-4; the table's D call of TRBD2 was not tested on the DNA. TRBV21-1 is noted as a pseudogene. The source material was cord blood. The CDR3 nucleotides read TGTGCCAGCAGCGAGGTAGCGGGAGGTCTGGCCAAAAACATTCAGTACTTC. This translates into CASSEVAGGLAKNIQYF.